These 23 T cell receptor beta chains share one sample of origin, sequenced in a study of OX40 agonist ivuxolimab in advanced cancers. The method was immunoSEQ multiplex PCR; TCRdb's version includes in-frame clones alone and lacks a portion of them. This table has some 68,000 clones, 87% appearing once. The input for sequencing was CD4+ or CD8+ T cells sorted from blood, taken in a trial of the OX40 agonist ivuxolimab. These TCRs come from an adult with an advanced solid tumor such as melanoma, head and neck, liver or kidney cancer.

The rearrangement uses TRBV5-6 and TRBJ2-7; D is unclear. Deletions cut 6 bases from V and 5 bases from J, with 15 bases between. The germline V gene has CDR1 SGHDT and CDR2 YYEEEE. The CDR3 is 13 residues long. CDR3: CASISPGGHEQYF. Written as DNA, the CDR3 is TGTGCCAGCATCTCCCCGGGTGGCCACGAGCAGTACTTC.

V and J are TRBV5-1 and TRBJ2-3, with no clear D. V lost 6 bases, J lost 0 bases, and 14 bases lay in between. This CDR3 has 15 amino acids. Germline lookup yields CDR1 SGHRS and CDR2 YFSETQ. CDR3 bases: TGCGCCAGCACCCGAATGAGGTCTAGCACAGATACGCAGTATTTT. This sequence encodes CASTRMRSSTDTQYF.

The V and J genes are TRBV27 and TRBJ1-1; perhaps TRBD1 as D (5 bases). This CDR3 region has 13 residues. Germline-derived CDR1 and CDR2 are MNHEY and SMNVEV (reference sequence). Trimming pared 1 base from V and 7 bases from J, leaving 10 bases between. This chain's CDR3 is CASSLWRGGEAFF. The CDR3 DNA follows: TGTGCCAGCAGTTTATGGAGGGGAGGTGAAGCTTTCTTT.

J is TRBJ2-5 and V is TRBV5-6; D not resolved. Germline V gives CDR1 SGHDT, CDR2 YYEEEE. CDR3 size: 11 residues. V lost 4 bases, J lost 10 bases, and 11 bases lay in between. The DNA of the CDR3 is TGTGCCAGCAGCGCCTCTGGAGACCAGTACTTC. Its protein is CASSASGDQYF.

The CDR3 loop reads CASSPSGGPRTDTQYF. The CDR3 coding sequence is TGTGCCAGCAGCCCGTCGGGGGGGCCTAGGACAGATACGCAGTATTTT. This chain joins TRBV7-9 and TRBJ2-3; 8 bases agree with TRBD2. This CDR3 spans 16 amino acids. CDR1 is SEHNR, CDR2 FQNEAQ, per germline (reference sequence). V was pared by 5 bases and J by 3 bases, with 10 bases of the junction left unmatched.

The chain joins TRBV19 to TRBJ2-7; D might be TRBD2 (5 bases). Germline V gene sequence: CDR1 LNHDA, CDR2 SQIVND (reference sequence). The V end lost 4 bases, the J end lost 5 bases, and 12 bases lay between the germline ends. This CDR3 contains 13 residues. CDR3: CASSTVTRNEQYF. CDR3 coding DNA: TGTGCCAGTAGTACAGTTACTAGGAACGAGCAGTACTTC.

This chain links TRBV19 with TRBJ1-1, with 8 positions matching TRBD1. Trimming cost V 2 bases and J 4 bases; bases outside gene matches: 3. Per germline, CDR1 LNHDA and CDR2 SQIVND (reference sequence). The CDR3 runs 14 residues. This CDR3 reads CASSISGQGTEAFF. The CDR3 nucleotides read TGTGCCAGTAGTATATCTGGACAGGGCACTGAAGCTTTCTTT.

V is TRBV7-8 and J is TRBJ1-5, with 11 bases identical to TRBD1. V shed 1 base, J shed 5 bases, and the junction held 7 bases outside the gene matches. The germline V gene encodes CDR1 SGHVS and CDR2 FQNEAQ. CDR3 length: 17 residues. CDR3 in amino acids: CASSLVGGQGAHQPQHF. The DNA for the CDR3 is TGTGCCAGCAGCTTAGTGGGTGGACAGGGGGCGCATCAGCCCCAGCATTTT.

V is TRBV30 and J is TRBJ1-2, with unresolved D. Trimming pared 0 bases from V and 5 bases from J, leaving 16 bases between. Germline CDR1 reads GTSNPN; CDR2 reads SVGIG (reference sequence). The CDR3 consists of 15 residues. The CDR3 DNA reads as TGTGCCTGGAGTGTAAAGGGAGGCGGTGGGTATGGCTACACCTTC. It is translated as CAWSVKGGGGYGYTF.

This sequence joins TRBV28 and TRBJ1-4; D is possibly TRBD1 (6 bases). The CDR3 runs to 16 residues. Germline CDR1 reads MDHEN; CDR2 reads SYDVKM. The V end lost 5 bases, the J end lost 3 bases, and 16 bases lay between the germline ends. CDR3 in amino acids: CASSPLGAPANEKLFF. The CDR3 DNA reads TGTGCCAGCAGTCCCCTGGGGGCTCCTGCTAATGAAAAACTGTTTTTT.

The rearrangement uses TRBV6-1 and TRBJ2-1, with 14 nucleotides matching TRBD2. Trimming took 4 bases from V and 7 from J; bases not matched to a gene: 6. Germline V gene sequence: CDR1 MNHNS, CDR2 SASEGT. This CDR3 contains 16 residues. CDR3 sequence: CASSAGTSGRGNEQFF. CDR3 coding DNA: TGTGCCAGCAGTGCCGGGACTAGCGGGAGAGGGAATGAGCAGTTCTTC.

This chain joins TRBV19 and TRBJ2-7; D remains ambiguous. The CDR3 sequence is 13 residues long. The germline V and J ends were trimmed by 3 bases and 6 bases, with 12 bases remaining between them. Germline V CDR1 and CDR2: LNHDA, SQIVND (reference sequence). CDR3 sequence (DNA): TGTGCCAGTAGTATCCCCCCCTCGGCCGAGCAGTACTTC. It is translated as CASSIPPSAEQYF.

V is TRBV7-9 and J is TRBJ2-5; 10 bases map to TRBD2. V lost 8 bases and J lost 4; bases outside the gene matches: 13. The CDR3 has 16 amino acids. CDR1 SEHNR and CDR2 FQNEAQ come from the germline V gene (reference sequence). The CDR3 bases are TGTGCCAGCGGGCCGGTGGGGCTAGCGGGAGTAGAGACCCAGTACTTC. Translation gives CASGPVGLAGVETQYF.

This chain connects TRBV5-1 to TRBJ2-7, with a tentative D call TRBD1 (6 bases). This CDR3 comprises 15 residues. The germline V gene has CDR1 SGHRS and CDR2 YFSETQ. V lost 4 bases to trimming and J lost 6 bases, with 20 bases between them. The CDR3, as DNA: TGCGCCAGCAGCCAAATGGCGACAGGACCTTCCGAGCAGTACTTC. It specifies CASSQMATGPSEQYF.

The gene calls are TRBV10-3 and TRBJ1-4; D gene unclear. This CDR3 region has 15 residues. Per the germline V gene, CDR1 is ENHRY and CDR2 is SYGVKD. V was trimmed by 3 bases and J by 2 bases, leaving 10 bases between them. CDR3: CAISDSGGTNEKLFF. DNA of the CDR3: TGTGCCATCAGTGATTCGGGTGGGACTAATGAAAAACTGTTTTTT.

The chain uses TRBV6-5 and TRBJ1-1, with a possible D match to TRBD1 (6 bases). This CDR3 has 14 residues. Per the germline V gene, CDR1 is MNHEY and CDR2 is SVGAGI. V was trimmed by 5 bases and J by 3 bases, leaving 13 bases between them. DNA for the CDR3: TGTGCCAGCAGTGACAACCAGGGGTACACTGAAGCTTTCTTT. Amino acids: CASSDNQGYTEAFF.

This sequence joins TRBV6-5 and TRBJ1-2, with D possibly TRBD1 on 5 matching bases. The V end lost 6 bases, the J end lost 8 bases, and 19 bases lay between the germline ends. The CDR3 runs to 14 residues. Germline loops: CDR1 MNHEY, CDR2 SVGAGI. CDR3 coding DNA: TGTGCCAGCAGATCCGGGACGGCGGGTTTGGGCTACACCTTC. Its protein product is CASRSGTAGLGYTF.

This clone was counted between two and nine times. The V gene is TRBV30, the J gene TRBJ1-1; D is unclear. Germline V gene data show CDR1 as GTSNPN and CDR2 as SVGIG (reference sequence). The CDR3 is made up of 11 amino acids. The ends were cut back, 2 bases at V and 4 bases at J, with 5 bases in the middle. The CDR3 DNA reads as TGTGCCTGGAGTTTGCGCACTGAAGCTTTCTTT. It yields the protein CAWSLRTEAFF.

The chain uses TRBV2 and TRBJ2-5; maybe TRBD2 (6 bases). CDR1 SNHLY and CDR2 FYNNEI come from the germline V gene. The CDR3 loop spans 14 amino acids. The germline V and J ends were trimmed by 8 bases and 10 bases, with 23 bases remaining between them. CDR3 nucleotide sequence: TGTGCCAGCGGCAGAGAGCGCCACTCCGGGGGCCAGTACTTC. Residues: CASGRERHSGGQYF.

The chain joins TRBV5-5 to TRBJ2-7; weak D call: TRBD2 (6 bases). With 0 bases removed from V and 6 bases from J, the gap between germline ends came to 10 bases. CDR3 length: 13 amino acids. The germline CDR1 and CDR2 sequences are SGHKS and YYEKEE (reference sequence). The CDR3 sequence: CASSLVQGGEQYF. The DNA for the CDR3 is TGTGCCAGCAGCTTGGTTCAGGGAGGCGAGCAGTACTTC.

The chain links TRBV19 to TRBJ1-1; D is possibly TRBD1 (6 bases). Germline values: CDR1 LNHDA, CDR2 SQIVND (reference sequence). V was clipped by 4 bases and J by 7 bases, with 19 bases between them. This CDR3 has 15 residues. CDR3 amino acids: CASSTGQGPSGEAFF. Written as DNA, the CDR3 is TGTGCCAGTAGTACGGGACAAGGACCTTCGGGTGAAGCTTTCTTT.

The rearrangement links TRBV7-3 to TRBJ2-1, with 8 positions matching TRBD2. The CDR3 spans 14 residues. Germline CDR1 SGHTA, CDR2 FQGTGA. V dropped 5 bases and J dropped 12; count of bases not matched to a gene: 12. CDR3 region: CASSPAGLVFLQFF. In nucleotides, the CDR3 is TGTGCCAGCAGCCCGGCGGGACTAGTGTTTCTGCAGTTCTTC.

The chain combines TRBV29-1 with TRBJ2-5; D uncertain. Germline V lookup: CDR1 SQVTM, CDR2 ANQGSEA. The CDR3 totals 12 residues. Trimming shortened V by 6 bases and J by 7 bases, and 15 bases separated the two germline ends. The CDR3 region has the DNA TGCAGCGTCGAGAAGGGTTCGGGGACCCAGTACTTC. Protein sequence: CSVEKGSGTQYF.